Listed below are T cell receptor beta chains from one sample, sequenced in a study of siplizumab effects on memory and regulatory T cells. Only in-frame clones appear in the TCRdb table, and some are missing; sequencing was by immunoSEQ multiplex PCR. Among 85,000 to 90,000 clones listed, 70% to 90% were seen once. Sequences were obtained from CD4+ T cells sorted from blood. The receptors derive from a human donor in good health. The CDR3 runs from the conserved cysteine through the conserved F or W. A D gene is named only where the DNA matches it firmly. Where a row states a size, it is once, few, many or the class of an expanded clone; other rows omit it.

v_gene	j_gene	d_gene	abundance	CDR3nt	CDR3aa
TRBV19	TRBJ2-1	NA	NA	TGTGCCAGTAGTCCCCTCCTCGGTACGGGTCAGTTCTTC	CASSPLLGTGQFF
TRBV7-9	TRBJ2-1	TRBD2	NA	TGTGCCAGCAGCGGATGGAGCGGGAGTGACACTGAGCAGTTCTTC	CASSGWSGSDTEQFF
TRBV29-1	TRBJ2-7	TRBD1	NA	TGCAGCGTCCGGGGCAGGGGGGAGCAGTACTTC	CSVRGRGEQYF
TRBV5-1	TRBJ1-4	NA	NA	TGCGCCAGCAGCTTGGGACGGATAAATGAAAAACTGTTTTTT	CASSLGRINEKLFF
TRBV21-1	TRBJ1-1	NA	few	TGTGCCAGCAGCAAAGTTCAAACGCAATGGGGCCACACTGAAGCTTTCTTT	CASSKVQTQWGHTEAFF
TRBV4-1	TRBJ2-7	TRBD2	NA	TGCGCCAGCAGCCAAACTAGCGGGCCGTACGAGCAGTACTTC	CASSQTSGPYEQYF
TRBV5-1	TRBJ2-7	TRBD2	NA	TGCGCCAGCAGCTCTAATAGCGGGAGGGCCTACGAGCAGTACTTC	CASSSNSGRAYEQYF
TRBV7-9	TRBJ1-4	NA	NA	TGTGCCAGCAGCGTAGCGGCAGGTACCAATGAAAAACTGTTTTTT	CASSVAAGTNEKLFF
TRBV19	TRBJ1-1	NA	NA	TGTGCCAGTAGTCTCCGGGGGGGTACTGAAGCTTTCTTT	CASSLRGGTEAFF
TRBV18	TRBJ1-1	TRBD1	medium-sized	TGTGCCAGCTCACCACGGGACAGGGGGTCGAACACTGAAGCTTTCTTT	CASSPRDRGSNTEAFF
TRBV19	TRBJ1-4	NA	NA	TGTGCCAGTAGTCTTATCGGGACGGTGAATAATGAAAAACTGTTTTTT	CASSLIGTVNNEKLFF
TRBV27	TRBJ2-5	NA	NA	TGTGCCAGCAGTTCGGACCCGTTTTTCGAGACCCAGTACTTC	CASSSDPFFETQYF
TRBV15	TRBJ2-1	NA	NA	TGTGCCACCAGCCCTCGGACGGGCAATGAGCAGTTCTTC	CATSPRTGNEQFF
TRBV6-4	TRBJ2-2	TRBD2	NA	TGTGCCAGCAGTTCTACCGGACTAGCAGCAAACACCGGGGAGCTGTTTTTT	CASSSTGLAANTGELFF
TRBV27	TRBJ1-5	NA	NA	TGTGCCAGCAGTTTACGGGGAGGCAATCAGCCCCAGCATTTT	CASSLRGGNQPQHF
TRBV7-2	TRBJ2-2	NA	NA	TGTGCCAGCAGCTTAGCCTGGGGGGACACCGGGGAGCTGTTTTTT	CASSLAWGDTGELFF
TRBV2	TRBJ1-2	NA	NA	TGTGCCAGCAATTCAGATACTAACTATGGCTACACCTTC	CASNSDTNYGYTF
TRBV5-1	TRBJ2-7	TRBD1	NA	TGCGCCAGCAGCACCACAGGGGGCTACGAGCAGTACTTC	CASSTTGGYEQYF
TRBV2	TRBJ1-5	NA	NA	TGTGCCAGCATGGGGGACAGCAATCAGCCCCAGCATTTT	CASMGDSNQPQHF
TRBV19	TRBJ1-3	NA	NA	TGTGCCAGTAGTCTCGGGGGACTGAGCTCTGGAAACACCATATATTTT	CASSLGGLSSGNTIYF
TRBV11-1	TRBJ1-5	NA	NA	TGTGCCAGCAGCCTCGATGGGGCACTCAATCAGCCCCAGCATTTT	CASSLDGALNQPQHF
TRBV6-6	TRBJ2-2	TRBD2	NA	TGTGCCAGCAGCTGGAAGCGGGGCACCGGGGAGCTGTTTTTT	CASSWKRGTGELFF